The 3 T cell receptor beta chains below come from one sample, sequenced in a study of blood T cell repertoires in COVID-19. Profiling relied on immunoSEQ multiplex PCR, and the TCRdb table lists in-frame clones only, not all of them. The sample records roughly 190,000 clones, 84% being singletons. Sequenced: peripheral blood. Source of these receptors: a human donor in a cohort sampled during active COVID-19.

This chain links TRBV19 with TRBJ1-2; D unresolved. Trimming took 7 bases from V and 7 from J, leaving 22 bases between them. This CDR3 region has 15 residues. Germline assignment: CDR1 LNHDA and CDR2 SQIVND (reference sequence). In nucleotides, the CDR3 is TGTGCCAGTAAGGCGGAGAGAGATCGGTTCGGTGGCTACACCTTC. Translating gives CASKAERDRFGGYTF.

This chain joins TRBV6-5 and TRBJ1-1; D gene unclear. The V end was cut by 2 bases, the J end by 4 bases, with 17 bases between. The CDR3 sequence is 16 residues long. Germline V lookup: CDR1 MNHEY, CDR2 SVGAGI. The CDR3 bases are TGTGCCAGCAGTTACCATCTACCTGGGCGTAGCACTGAAGCTTTCTTT. It translates to CASSYHLPGRSTEAFF.

The V and J genes are TRBV6-6 and TRBJ1-2, with TRBD1 identical over 8 bases. This CDR3 spans 16 amino acids. Trimming at V came to 5 bases and at J to 4 bases, leaving 12 bases not matched to a gene. Germline values: CDR1 MNHNY, CDR2 SVGAGI (reference sequence). In DNA, the CDR3 is TGTGCCAGCAGTCACCATGGACAGGGACATGTCTATGGCTACACCTTC. Translation: CASSHHGQGHVYGYTF.